The 22 T cell receptor beta chains in this list originate from one sample, sequenced in a study of blood T cell repertoires in COVID-19. The repertoire was sequenced with immunoSEQ multiplex PCR; TCRdb's copy has only in-frame clones and lacks some. The sample lists some 74,000 clones; approximately 80% were seen once. The sequencing input was peripheral blood. The receptors here all came from a man older than 75 with acute or convalescent COVID-19.

The rearrangement links TRBV7-9 to TRBJ2-5, with 7 positions matching TRBD2. Germline CDR1 and CDR2: SEHNR and FQNEAQ (reference sequence). The CDR3 is made up of 15 amino acids. Unmatched junction bases numbered 3, after V lost 0 bases and J lost 2 bases. DNA for the CDR3: TGTGCCAGCAGCTTAGCGGGGGGGTTACAAGAGACCCAGTACTTC. Translated: CASSLAGGLQETQYF.

The chain is built from TRBV28 and TRBJ2-2; TRBD1 matches at 7 bases. With V trimmed by 7 bases and J by 1 base, 9 bases remained unmatched. Germline values: CDR1 MDHEN, CDR2 SYDVKM. The CDR3 has 16 amino acids. The DNA of the CDR3 is TGTGCCAGCATTCGGGTAGACAGGGTGAACACCGGGGAGCTGTTTTTT. It yields the protein CASIRVDRVNTGELFF.

The chain combines TRBV3-1 (or the pseudogene TRBV3-2) with TRBJ2-1, with TRBD2 matching 8 bases. Looked up from germline, CDR1 is LGHDT and CDR2 is YNNKEL (reference sequence). V dropped 1 base and J dropped 7; count of bases not matched to a gene: 6. The CDR3 loop spans 15 amino acids. CDR3 residues: CASSQAASGPNEQFF. CDR3 DNA sequence: TGTGCCAGCAGCCAAGCAGCTAGCGGGCCAAATGAGCAGTTCTTC.

The J gene is TRBJ1-1, the V gene TRBV6-6, with a possible D match to TRBD1 (5 bases). The length of the CDR3 is 15 residues. V was clipped by 4 bases and J by 1 base, with 13 bases between them. Per germline, CDR1 MNHNY and CDR2 SVGAGI (reference sequence). The CDR3 coding sequence is TGTGCCAGCAGTTTTGCATTAAGGGGGAACACTGAAGCTTTCTTT. It encodes CASSFALRGNTEAFF.

The chain couples TRBV6-1 to TRBJ1-5; 9 nucleotides match TRBD1. This CDR3 is built from 15 residues. The germline V gene has CDR1 MNHNS and CDR2 SASEGT. V was clipped by 2 bases and J by 6 bases; unmatched bases: 5. In DNA form, the CDR3 reads TGTGCCAGCAGTGAACCGGGACAGGGCGGTCAGCCCCAGCATTTT. This gives the protein CASSEPGQGGQPQHF.

The CDR3 bases are TGTGCCAGTAGTTTCGTACAGGGGGCAGGACAGCCCCAGCATTTT. Amino acid sequence: CASSFVQGAGQPQHF. The J gene is TRBJ1-5, the V gene TRBV19; 9 bases map to TRBD1. The V and J ends lost 5 bases and 7 bases, in that order; junction bases with no gene match: 9. CDR1 is LNHDA and CDR2 is SQIVND in the germline V gene (reference sequence). CDR3 length: 15 amino acids.

J is TRBJ1-2 and V is TRBV24-1, with 7 bases that match TRBD1. The CDR3 contains 15 residues. Losses at the gene ends were 7 bases for V and 2 bases for J; bases not matched to a gene: 9. From germline, CDR1 is KGHDR and CDR2 SFDVKD. This CDR3 is CATRSNVQGNYGYTF. The CDR3 DNA reads TGTGCCACCAGATCAAACGTACAGGGGAACTATGGCTACACCTTC.

V and J are TRBV19 and TRBJ2-5, with D maybe TRBD2 (7 bases). Trimming pared 5 bases from V and 5 bases from J, leaving 21 bases between. The CDR3 loop spans 16 amino acids. Per germline, CDR1 LNHDA and CDR2 SQIVND (reference sequence). This chain's CDR3 is CASSPQAVGGLETQYF. CDR3 sequence (DNA): TGTGCCAGTAGTCCTCAGGCGGTGGGGGGGCTGGAGACCCAGTACTTC.

J is TRBJ1-2 and V is TRBV9; D unclear. V was clipped by 1 base and J by 8 bases, with 12 bases between them. CDR3 length: 13 residues. In germline, CDR1 is SGDLS, CDR2 YYNGEE. CDR3 amino acids: CASSVSDDGGYTF. In DNA, the CDR3 is TGTGCCAGCAGCGTAAGCGATGATGGAGGCTACACCTTC.

The chain is built from TRBV28 and TRBJ2-7; D perhaps matches TRBD1 (6 bases). Germline loops: CDR1 MDHEN, CDR2 SYDVKM. The CDR3 spans 13 residues. V was pared by 10 bases and J by 2 bases, with 15 bases between. The CDR3 DNA sequence: TGTGCCACATTGACAGGCGTCCCCTACGAGCAGTACTTC. Amino acid sequence: CATLTGVPYEQYF.

This rearrangement joins TRBV2 to TRBJ1-1; 7 bases match TRBD1. The CDR3 loop spans 12 amino acids. J gave up 5 bases and V 5 bases, and 2 bases lay outside the gene matches. The germline V gene has CDR1 SNHLY and CDR2 FYNNEI. CDR3 in amino acids: CASSSQGTEAFF. The CDR3 coding sequence is TGTGCCAGCAGTTCACAGGGGACTGAAGCTTTCTTT.

V usage is TRBV19 and J usage is TRBJ2-7; 7 nucleotides match TRBD1. The J segment lost 6 bases and the V segment lost 5 bases, leaving 4 bases of the junction unmatched. Germline CDR1 LNHDA, CDR2 SQIVND (reference sequence). The CDR3 consists of 12 residues. The CDR3 region is CASSWTGAEQYF. The CDR3 nucleotides read TGTGCCAGTAGTTGGACAGGAGCCGAGCAGTACTTC.

This clone was seen more than once but under ten times. The chain joins TRBV2 to TRBJ1-1, with a tentative D call TRBD1 (5 bases). From germline, CDR1 is SNHLY and CDR2 FYNNEI. The CDR3 sequence is 14 residues long. Trimming took 6 bases from V and 1 from J, leaving 12 bases between them. CDR3 sequence: CASRTPGKNTEAFF. The CDR3 bases are TGTGCCAGCAGAACCCCAGGGAAGAACACTGAAGCTTTCTTT. The full variable domain, its missing parts supplied by reference TRBV2 and TRBJ1-1, is EPEVTQTPSHQVTQMGQEVILRCVPISNHLYFYWYRQILGQKVEFLVSFYNNEISEKSEIFDDQFSVERPDGSNFTLKIRSTKLEDSAMYFCASRTPGKNTEAFFGQGTRLTVV.

The V gene is TRBV19, the J gene TRBJ1-2, with 9 bases aligning to TRBD1. V gave up 7 bases and J gave up 5 bases; unmatched junction bases: 11. In germline, CDR1 is LNHDA, CDR2 SQIVND (reference sequence). This CDR3 has 15 residues. CDR3 region: CASTFRTGDRYGYTF. DNA of the CDR3: TGTGCCAGTACCTTCCGGACAGGGGATCGGTATGGCTACACCTTC.

This clone appeared once. The chain has TRBV3-1 (or the pseudogene TRBV3-2) and TRBJ1-1; 7 nucleotides agree with TRBD1. The germline gives CDR1 LGHDT, CDR2 YNNKEL (reference sequence). There are 16 residues in the CDR3. The V gene end was trimmed by 0 bases and the J gene end by 3 bases; junction bases not matched to a gene: 7. This chain's CDR3 is CASSQDKEQGHTEAFF. The CDR3 coding sequence is TGTGCCAGCAGCCAAGACAAAGAACAGGGGCACACTGAAGCTTTCTTT.

The V gene is TRBV18, the J gene TRBJ1-5; D might be TRBD1 (5 bases). The V gene's germline CDR1 is KGHSH and CDR2 LQKENI. Trimming shortened V by 2 bases and J by 6 bases, and 14 bases separated the two germline ends. This CDR3 has 15 residues. The CDR3, as DNA: TGTGCCAGCTCACCAGGGAATCAGGGCGTTCAGCCCCAGCATTTT. As protein: CASSPGNQGVQPQHF.

The V and J genes are TRBV4-3 and TRBJ2-7; 8 bases align to TRBD1. V gave up 1 base and J gave up 2 bases; unmatched junction bases: 1. Germline V lookup: CDR1 LGHNA, CDR2 YSLEER. This CDR3 has 14 residues. CDR3: CASSQGTGTYEQYF. For the CDR3, the DNA is TGCGCCAGCAGCCAAGGGACAGGGACCTACGAGCAGTACTTC.

The chain has TRBV28 and TRBJ1-2; D remains unclear. Germline V lookup: CDR1 MDHEN, CDR2 SYDVKM. V gave up 3 bases and J gave up 6 bases, with 14 bases separating them. CDR3 length: 14 residues. The DNA for the CDR3 is TGTGCCAGCAGTTTTCGTCAGCGTCGCAATGGCTACACCTTC. Encoded protein: CASSFRQRRNGYTF.

J is TRBJ1-5 and V is TRBV6-1, with a tentative D call TRBD1 (5 bases). This CDR3 region has 20 residues. Germline V gene sequence: CDR1 MNHNS, CDR2 SASEGT. V shed 2 bases and J shed 5 bases, with 28 bases lying between them. The CDR3 protein is CASSEWPSGEHIGGDQPQHF. The DNA for the CDR3 is TGTGCCAGCAGTGAATGGCCTAGCGGGGAGCACATTGGGGGAGATCAGCCCCAGCATTTT.

The chain employs TRBV4-1 and TRBJ1-6; D gene ambiguous. Germline loops: CDR1 MGHRA, CDR2 YSYEKL. The ends were cut back, 0 bases at V and 10 bases at J, with 13 bases in the middle. The CDR3 runs 15 residues. This chain's CDR3 is CASSQDQEGSSPLHF. The CDR3 coding sequence is TGCGCCAGCAGCCAAGATCAAGAGGGCTCCTCACCCCTCCACTTT.

The CDR3 reads CASSRGGPNYGYTF. The CDR3 bases are TGTGCCAGCAGTAGAGGCGGGCCTAACTATGGCTACACCTTC. The chain employs TRBV28 and TRBJ1-2; D unresolved. V lost 5 bases and J 0 bases, leaving 10 bases between the germline ends. This CDR3 is built from 14 residues. Germline V gene data show CDR1 as MDHEN and CDR2 as SYDVKM.

The chain uses TRBV7-6 and TRBJ2-6; weak D call: TRBD2 (6 bases). Trimming left V 4 bases short and J 4 bases short, with 20 bases between. The CDR3 extends over 18 amino acids. Looked up from germline, CDR1 is SGHVS and CDR2 is FNYEAQ. The CDR3 sequence: CASSYDPAGGSGANVLTF. The CDR3 nucleotides read TGTGCCAGCAGCTACGACCCAGCGGGTGGGTCGGGGGCCAACGTCCTGACTTTC.